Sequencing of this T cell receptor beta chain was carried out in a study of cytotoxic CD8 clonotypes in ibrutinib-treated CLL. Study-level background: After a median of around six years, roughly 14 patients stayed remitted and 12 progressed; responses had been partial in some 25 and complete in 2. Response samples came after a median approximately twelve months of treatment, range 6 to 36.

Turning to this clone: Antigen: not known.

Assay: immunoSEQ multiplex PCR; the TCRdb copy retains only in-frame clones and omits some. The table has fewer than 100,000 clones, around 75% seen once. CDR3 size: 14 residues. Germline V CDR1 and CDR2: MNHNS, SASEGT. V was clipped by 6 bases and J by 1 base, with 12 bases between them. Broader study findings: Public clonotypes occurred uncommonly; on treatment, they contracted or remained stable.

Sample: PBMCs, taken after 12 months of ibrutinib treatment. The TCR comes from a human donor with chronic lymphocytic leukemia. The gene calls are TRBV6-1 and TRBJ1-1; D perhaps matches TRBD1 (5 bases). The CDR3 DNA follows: TGTGCCAGCAGACCCGGGACCCCGAACACTGAAGCTTTCTTT. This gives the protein CASRPGTPNTEAFF.